The T cell receptor beta chain under discussion was sequenced for a study of T cell responses to AZD1222 COVID-19 vaccine. The study, taken as a whole, reports: Unmutated regions of variants are reportedly targeted by nearly half of spike-specific TCRs.

Profiling relied on immunoSEQ multiplex PCR, and the TCRdb table lists in-frame clones only, not all of them. The repertoire has about 97,000 clones, more than 70% of them found once; the top ten carry approximately 2.8%. Worth noting for this clone: Antigen: not known.

The receptor comes from an adult in good health. This material consisted of peripheral blood, taken on day 0 of AZD1222 vaccination.

DNA of the CDR3: TGTGCCAGCAGCCGGGGGAACACTGAAGCTTTCTTT. This encodes CASSRGNTEAFF. This sequence joins TRBV3-1 (or the pseudogene TRBV3-2) and TRBJ1-1; D is unclear. This CDR3 has 12 amino acids. V gave up 4 bases and J gave up 1 base, with 4 bases separating them. Germline V gene data show CDR1 as LGHDT and CDR2 as YNNKEL (reference sequence).